This record concerns one T cell receptor (beta chain) sequence. Measured with immunoSEQ multiplex PCR; TCRdb has only the in-frame clones, and not every one. The table shows about 77,000 clones, with around 98% occurring only once. The data are from a study of Tregs in tolerant kidney transplant recipients. Germline lookup yields CDR1 SNHLY and CDR2 FYNNEI. This CDR3 is 15 amino acids long. V lost 9 bases to trimming and J lost 3 bases; unmatched junction nucleotides: 11. The V call is TRBV2, the J call TRBJ2-5; 9 bases fit TRBD2. The clonotype originates from a human donor who received a combined kidney and bone marrow transplant. This specimen consisted of CD4+ T cells from blood, obtained before the transplant. The CDR3 bases are TGTGCCAGTCAGGTGGGCGGGAGGGCAAAAGAGACCCAGTACTTC. It codes for CASQVGGRAKETQYF.